The 15 T cell receptor beta chains reported below all come from one sample, sequenced in a study of T cell clonality in common variable immunodeficiency. Generated by immunoSEQ multiplex PCR, the TCRdb table keeps only in-frame clones and is missing some. Recorded here are fewer than 70,000 clones, none singletons. Sequenced input: peripheral blood mononuclear cells. The receptors shown here come from a person aged 18-70 years in good health.

The sample holds many counts of this clone. An end of the junction differs from the germline gene, which may be a read error. Read data end 3 residues before the CDR3 end; the end is taken from the germline J gene. The chain carries TRBV23-1 and TRBJ2-3; D uncertain. TRBV23-1 falls under the ORF class, with uncertain function. The CDR3 contains 15 residues. The CDR3 bases that were read are TGCGCCAGTAGTCTGGTTGACCGGCGGACAGATACG. As protein: CASSLVDRRTDT. Given in full, the CDR3 is CASSLVDRRTDTQYF.

This clone was counted at least ten times. The CDR3 end lies 3 residues beyond the end of the read and is filled in from the germline J gene. The chain joins TRBV2 to TRBJ2-7; 7 nucleotides match TRBD2. Germline CDR1 and CDR2: SNHLY and FYNNEI. The CDR3 extends over 19 amino acids. V lost 7 bases to trimming and J lost 6 bases; unmatched junction nucleotides: 27. CDR3 DNA, as far as it was read: TGTGCCAGCACCTCACCTCGGGCGGGAGAATGGATTGTTGTGTGCGAG. Its translation: CASTSPRAGEWIVVCE. The whole CDR3 reads CASTSPRAGEWIVVCEQYF.

This clone occurred many times. Read data end 3 residues before the CDR3 end; the end is taken from the germline J gene. J is TRBJ2-2 and V is TRBV7-3, with a weak D call TRBD1 (6 bases). Germline loops: CDR1 SGHTA, CDR2 FQGTGA. Between the trimmed V and J ends, which lost 2 bases and 6 bases, there was a span of 13 bases. The CDR3 loop spans 15 amino acids. CDR3 sequence reads: CASSLGVAGAGELFF. CDR3 DNA (partial): TGTGCCAGCAGCTTAGGGGTAGCAGGGGCCGGGGAG.

This clone was seen many times. The CDR3 is CASNGRVYGYTF. The sequenced CDR3 bases are TGTGCCAGCAACGGCAGGGTGTATGGC. V gene TRBV28 combines with J gene TRBJ1-2; TRBD1 might be the D (5 bases). The missing CDR3 end, 3 residues past where the read stops, is filled in from the germline J gene. This CDR3 has 12 residues. With 7 bases removed from V and 5 bases from J, the gap between germline ends came to 11 bases. Germline CDR1 reads MDHEN; CDR2 reads SYDVKM.

This clone was observed at least ten times. The read ends 3 residues before the CDR3 terminus; that terminus is restored from the germline J gene. The chain links TRBV12-3 or TRBV12-4 to TRBJ1-2, with unresolved D. CDR3 length: 15 residues. V gave up 3 bases and J gave up 5 bases, with 16 bases separating them. The CDR3 sequence: CASSFGPGLLYGYTF. CDR3 DNA, as far as it was read: TGTGCCAGCAGTTTCGGTCCAGGCCTTTTATATGGC.

Many counts were recorded for this clone. Read data end 3 residues before the CDR3 end; the end is taken from the germline J gene. J is TRBJ2-7 and V is TRBV20-1, with TRBD2 as a possible D gene (6 bases). The CDR3 has 15 amino acids. Germline loops: CDR1 DFQATT, CDR2 SNEGSKA (reference sequence). Trimming shortened V by 1 base and J by 2 bases, and 15 bases separated the two germline ends. CDR3 bases read: TGCAGTGCTAGAGGTTCCCTGGGGGGACCCTACGAG. The encoded protein is CSARGSLGGPYE. The whole CDR3 reads CSARGSLGGPYEQYF.

Ten or more counts support this clone. CDR3 DNA (partial): TGTGCCAGCAGTGAACTAGCGGGAGTTGGGGCCAACGTC. It is translated as CASSELAGVGANV. From start to end, the CDR3 is CASSELAGVGANVLTF. The rearrangement uses TRBV6-1 and TRBJ2-6; 10 bases line up with TRBD2. The read finishes 3 residues shy of the CDR3 end, and the germline J gene is used to complete it. V lost 2 bases and J lost 3; bases outside the gene matches: 1. Germline lookup yields CDR1 MNHNS and CDR2 SASEGT. This CDR3 is built from 16 residues.

This clone was seen ten or more times. The read gets to within 3 residues of the CDR3 end, and the germline J gene fills in the rest. V and J are TRBV7-9 and TRBJ1-1; unclear D gene. The CDR3 has 11 residues. Trimming pared 5 bases from V and 7 bases from J, leaving 8 bases between. Germline CDR1 is SEHNR and CDR2 is FQNEAQ (reference sequence). The covered CDR3 bases are TGTGCCAGCAGCCCCTATATTGAA. It codes for CASSPYIE. The full CDR3 reads CASSPYIEAFF.

This clone was detected ten times or more. The read finishes 3 residues shy of the CDR3 end, and the germline J gene is used to complete it. The chain uses TRBV5-1 and TRBJ1-1; TRBD1 aligns across 12 bases. The CDR3 is 14 amino acids. In germline, CDR1 is SGHRS, CDR2 YFSETQ. CDR3 DNA, as far as it was read: TGCGCCAGCAGCCGGGGACAGGGGGCTGGAGAA. Its protein is CASSRGQGAGE. The complete CDR3 reads CASSRGQGAGEAFF.

This clone was picked up many times. The DNA ends 3 residues before the CDR3 does, and the rest of the CDR3 is filled in from the germline J gene. This sequence joins TRBV10-3 and TRBJ2-5; D is possibly TRBD2 (6 bases). With 0 bases removed from V and 5 bases from J, the gap between germline ends came to 13 bases. Germline-derived CDR1 and CDR2 are ENHRY and SYGVKD. This CDR3 is 15 amino acids long. The DNA read from the CDR3 is TGTGCCATCAGTGAGTCGCGGACTACAGTGGAGACC. Translating it yields CAISESRTTVET. The entire CDR3 protein is CAISESRTTVETQYF.

This clone is labeled medium-sized. Read coverage stops 3 residues before the CDR3 terminus; the germline J gene supplies the remainder. The chain employs TRBV7-8 and TRBJ2-7, with TRBD2 identical over 11 bases. Unmatched junction bases numbered 13, after V lost 5 bases and J lost 1 base. The CDR3 has 18 residues. CDR1 and CDR2 (germline): SGHVS, FQNEAQ. CDR3 bases read: TGTGCCAGCAGCCGCGGTACAGGACTAGCGGGTGGGTCCTACGAG. It translates to CASSRGTGLAGGSYE. The entire CDR3 sequence reads CASSRGTGLAGGSYEQYF. The full variable domain, completed using reference TRBV7-8 and TRBJ2-7, is GAGVSQSPRYKVAKRGQDVALRCDPISGHVSLFWYQQALGQGPEFLTYFQNEAQLDKSGLPSDRFFAERPEGSVSTLKIQRTQQEDSAVYLCASSRGTGLAGGSYEQYFGPGTRLTVT.

This clone was observed many times. From the germline J gene comes the end of the CDR3, since the read stops 3 residues before it. This chain links TRBV30 with TRBJ2-7; 7 bases match TRBD2. The germline gives CDR1 GTSNPN, CDR2 SVGIG (reference sequence). J gave up 2 bases and V 4 bases, and 11 bases lay outside the gene matches. CDR3 length: 15 residues. Incomplete CDR3 DNA: TGTGCCTGGAACGAAATCGGGACTACGGCCTACGAG. This encodes CAWNEIGTTAYE. The entire CDR3 sequence reads CAWNEIGTTAYEQYF.

This clone has at least ten counts. The CDR3 end falls 3 residues outside the read, so it is completed with the germline J gene. This chain uses TRBV5-4 with TRBJ1-2; 8 bases fit TRBD1. V lost 4 bases to trimming and J lost 1 base; unmatched junction nucleotides: 3. This CDR3 contains 14 residues. Germline V gene lookup returns CDR1 SGHNT and CDR2 YYREEE (reference sequence). The CDR3 bases that were read are TGTGCCAGCAGCGGGGACAGGATTAACTATGGC. This encodes CASSGDRINYG. In full, the CDR3 is CASSGDRINYGYTF.

Turning to this clone: The read gets to within 3 residues of the CDR3 end, and the germline J gene fills in the rest. The chain carries TRBV5-1 and TRBJ2-7; 9 nucleotides align to TRBD2. The CDR3 spans 15 residues. The junction had 3 bases not matched to a gene; V was cut back by 0 bases and J by 2 bases. Germline V CDR1 and CDR2: SGHRS, YFSETQ. The sequenced CDR3 bases are TGCGCCAGCAGCTTGGAGGTAGCGGGAGCCTACGAG. Translating it yields CASSLEVAGAYE. In full, the CDR3 is CASSLEVAGAYEQYF.

There are many counts of this clone. The DNA ends 3 residues before the CDR3 does, and the rest of the CDR3 is filled in from the germline J gene. The rearrangement uses TRBV9 and TRBJ2-7; 10 bases line up with TRBD2. This CDR3 is 16 amino acids long. CDR1 and CDR2 from the germline V gene are SGDLS and YYNGEE. J lost 3 bases, V lost 0 bases, and 6 bases had no gene match. The covered CDR3 bases are TGTGCCAGCAGCGTAGACGGACTAGCGGTACTCTACGAG. Translating it yields CASSVDGLAVLYE. The complete CDR3 protein is CASSVDGLAVLYEQYF.